These 18 T cell receptor beta chains were all obtained from the same sample, sequenced in a study of CD4 T cells in relation to SARS-CoV-2 and coronaviruses. No antigen has been assigned to these receptors. The table came from immunoSEQ multiplex PCR; TCRdb's copy has only in-frame clones and leaves some out. The table lists about 19,000 clones, 77% of them singletons. The unexposed donors gave CD4+ T cells in about 2011-2018, prior to COVID-19. Isolation of CD4+ T cells took place after approximately eleven days in culture. Sequencing input: CD4+ T cells from PBMCs, cultured in vitro. The receptors originated from a human donor in good health.

V is TRBV6-2 or TRBV6-3 and J is TRBJ2-1, with 16 bases lining up with TRBD2. V shed 3 bases and J 6 bases; nucleotides not matched to a gene: 11. From germline, CDR1 is MNHEY and CDR2 SVGEGT. CDR3 length equals 19 residues. This CDR3 is CASSYSLSGTSGRGNEQFF. The CDR3 bases are TGTGCCAGCAGTTATTCCCTGTCCGGGACTAGCGGGAGGGGCAATGAGCAGTTCTTC.

The rearrangement uses TRBV7-2 and TRBJ1-4, with 8 nucleotides matching TRBD1. Germline values: CDR1 SGHTA, CDR2 FQGNSA. This CDR3 is built from 14 residues. The ends lost 5 bases at V and 4 bases at J; junction bases unmatched: 3. The CDR3 protein is CASSRDRNNEKLFF. In nucleotides, the CDR3 is TGTGCCAGCAGCCGGGACAGGAATAATGAAAAACTGTTTTTT.

The gene calls are TRBV2 and TRBJ2-1; 7 positions match TRBD2. CDR1 and CDR2 (germline): SNHLY, FYNNEI. With 8 bases clipped from V and 3 bases from J, the junction kept 7 bases outside the gene matches. The CDR3 totals 14 residues. CDR3 DNA sequence: TGTGCCAGCCGGAGGGCGGGGGTCTACAATGAGCAGTTCTTC. Amino acids: CASRRAGVYNEQFF.

The J gene is TRBJ2-2, the V gene TRBV11-2; 14 bases are a match to TRBD2. Germline-derived CDR1 and CDR2 are SGHAT and FQNNGV. The CDR3 has 16 residues. V dropped 4 bases and J dropped 8; count of bases not matched to a gene: 6. CDR3 amino acids: CASSSTSGGAPGELFF. As DNA, the CDR3 is TGTGCCAGCAGCTCGACTAGCGGGGGGGCCCCTGGGGAGCTGTTTTTT.

The chain carries TRBV5-5 and TRBJ2-1, with D unclear. CDR1 and CDR2 (germline): SGHKS, YYEKEE (reference sequence). The V and J ends lost 0 bases and 4 bases respectively, with 11 bases between them. The CDR3 is 15 residues long. The CDR3 DNA reads TGTGCCAGCAGCTTGGCCGATCTACCTTACAATGAGCAGTTCTTC. This sequence encodes CASSLADLPYNEQFF.

This chain uses TRBV21-1 with TRBJ2-7; TRBD2 is the table's D call and was not checked against the DNA. TRBV21-1 is designated a pseudogene. This CDR3 is built from 13 residues. This CDR3 is CASIPWRAYEQYF. Written as DNA, the CDR3 is TGTGCCAGCATCCCCTGGAGGGCCTACGAGCAGTACTTC.

The chain employs TRBV7-2 and TRBJ2-7, with 12 bases aligning to TRBD2. The V segment lost 1 base and the J segment 7 bases; nucleotides outside the gene matches: 11. This CDR3 comprises 17 residues. The germline gives CDR1 SGHTA, CDR2 FQGNSA. CDR3: CASSLDGVASGRGEQYF. CDR3 nucleotide sequence: TGTGCCAGCAGCTTAGATGGGGTGGCTAGCGGGAGGGGTGAGCAGTACTTC.

This clone was found once. This chain uses TRBV6-4 with TRBJ2-1; D is possibly TRBD1 or TRBD2 (5 bases each). Trimming took 8 bases from V and 9 from J, leaving 17 bases between them. This CDR3 comprises 13 residues. Germline V gives CDR1 MRHNA, CDR2 SNTAGT. In DNA, the CDR3 is TGTGCCAGCGCAAGGGGTCGGGAAGGTGAGCAGTTCTTC. This translates into CASARGREGEQFF.

The V call is TRBV19, the J call TRBJ1-4; TRBD1 aligns across 7 bases. Germline CDR1 reads LNHDA; CDR2 reads SQIVND (reference sequence). Trimming took 7 bases from V and 0 from J; bases not matched to a gene: 11. The CDR3 runs 17 residues. As DNA, the CDR3 is TGTGCCAGTACGGGGGGACAGCAATCCGCAACTAATGAAAAACTGTTTTTT. This encodes CASTGGQQSATNEKLFF. Based on the CDR3 plus reference TRBV19 and TRBJ1-4, the full variable domain is DGGITQSPKYLFRKEGQNVTLSCEQNLNHDAMYWYRQDPGQGLRLIYYSQIVNDFQKGDIAEGYSVSREKKESFPLTVTSAQKNPTAFYLCASTGGQQSATNEKLFFGSGTQLSVL.

V gene TRBV7-2 combines with J gene TRBJ1-1; D might be TRBD1 (5 bases). The CDR3 totals 14 residues. Germline V gene data show CDR1 as SGHTA and CDR2 as FQGNSA. Trimming took off 5 bases at V and 12 bases at J, with 22 bases between the two ends. The CDR3 nucleotides are TGTGCCAGCAGCCTCGCTTTGGGGACGGGCCCTACTTTCTTT. Translated: CASSLALGTGPTFF.

J is TRBJ2-7 and V is TRBV7-9; 7 positions match TRBD1. The length of the CDR3 is 14 residues. Per the germline V gene, CDR1 is SEHNR and CDR2 is FQNEAQ (reference sequence). After removal of 5 bases from V and 3 bases from J, the junction contained 7 bases not matched to a gene. CDR3 coding DNA: TGTGCCAGCAGCCCCGGGACAGCGAACTACGAGCAGTACTTC. This translates into CASSPGTANYEQYF.

The genes are TRBV2 and TRBJ2-6; 8 positions agree with TRBD1. V lost 8 bases, J lost 0 bases, and 6 bases stayed unmatched. The CDR3 is made up of 16 amino acids. Germline CDR1 SNHLY, CDR2 FYNNEI. The CDR3 reads CASGSDRASGANVLTF. In DNA form, the CDR3 reads TGTGCCAGCGGTTCGGACAGGGCCTCTGGGGCCAACGTCCTGACTTTC.

This clone was seen more than once but under ten times. The chain carries TRBV10-3 and TRBJ1-2; D not resolved. In germline, CDR1 is ENHRY, CDR2 SYGVKD. V was trimmed by 2 bases and J by 6 bases, leaving 13 bases between them. This CDR3 spans 14 amino acids. In nucleotides, the CDR3 is TGTGCCATCAGTGAGCATCTGTCAGGACATGGCTACACCTTC. It is translated as CAISEHLSGHGYTF.

V usage is TRBV19 and J usage is TRBJ1-4; D call uncertain. The germline gives CDR1 LNHDA, CDR2 SQIVND (reference sequence). Trimming pared 5 bases from V and 5 bases from J, leaving 15 bases between. CDR3 size: 15 residues. CDR3 in DNA: TGTGCCAGTAGTGAAGCGACGGTCCCAAATGAAAAACTGTTTTTT. The encoded protein is CASSEATVPNEKLFF.

The sample holds a few counts of this clone. The CDR3 DNA is TGTGCCAGCAGCCACTTACCACAGTCTTCGACCTCTGGAAACACCATATATTTT. Amino acid sequence: CASSHLPQSSTSGNTIYF. The rearrangement joins TRBV14 to TRBJ1-3; D gene unclear. The germline V gene has CDR1 SGHDN and CDR2 FVKESK. This CDR3 is built from 18 residues. V lost 3 bases to trimming and J lost 0 bases, with 18 bases between them. Full variable domain (outside the CDR3, taken from reference TRBV14 and TRBJ1-3): EAGVTQFPSHSVIEKGQTVTLRCDPISGHDNLYWYRRVMGKEIKFLLHFVKESKQDESGMPNNRFLAERTGGTYSTLKVQPAELEDSGVYFCASSHLPQSSTSGNTIYFGEGSWLTVV.

The chain combines TRBV7-2 with TRBJ2-1; 11 bases are shared with TRBD2. The V segment lost 0 bases and the J segment 4 bases; nucleotides outside the gene matches: 5. The germline V gene has CDR1 SGHTA and CDR2 FQGNSA. The CDR3 sequence is 17 residues long. CDR3 loop: CASSLALASGGYNEQFF. CDR3 bases: TGTGCCAGCAGCTTAGCGCTGGCTAGCGGGGGGTACAATGAGCAGTTCTTC.

J is TRBJ2-3 and V is TRBV11-2; 8 bases agree with TRBD2. The germline V gene encodes CDR1 SGHAT and CDR2 FQNNGV. This CDR3 region has 14 residues. J was trimmed by 4 bases and V by 5 bases; bases with no gene match: 5. In DNA form, the CDR3 reads TGTGCCAGCAGCACCGGGACTAGTGCAGATACGCAGTATTTT. Translated: CASSTGTSADTQYF.

J is TRBJ1-5 and V is TRBV19; 8 bases align to TRBD1. V lost 6 bases, J lost 7 bases, and 8 bases stayed unmatched. The CDR3 contains 14 residues. Germline V gives CDR1 LNHDA, CDR2 SQIVND (reference sequence). CDR3 residues: CASSDRGWWQPQHF. The CDR3, as DNA: TGTGCCAGTAGCGACAGGGGATGGTGGCAGCCCCAGCATTTT.